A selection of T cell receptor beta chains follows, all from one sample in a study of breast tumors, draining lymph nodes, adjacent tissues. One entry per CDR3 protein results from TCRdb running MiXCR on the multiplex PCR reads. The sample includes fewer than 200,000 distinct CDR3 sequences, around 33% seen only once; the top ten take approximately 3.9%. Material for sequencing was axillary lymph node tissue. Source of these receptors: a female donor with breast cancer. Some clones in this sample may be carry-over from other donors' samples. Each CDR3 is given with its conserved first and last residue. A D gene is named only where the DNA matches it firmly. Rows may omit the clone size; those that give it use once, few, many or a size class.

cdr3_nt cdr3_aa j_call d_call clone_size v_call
TGTGCCATCAGTGGAGACAGGGAACGTGCTCACCCCCAGCATTTT CAISGDRERAHPQHF TRBJ1-5 TRBD1 many TRBV10-3
TGTGCCAGCAGCGCCCAGAACACTGAAGCTTTCTTT CASSAQNTEAFF TRBJ1-1 - - TRBV9
TGCGCCAGCAGCGAAAGGGGGCGGGACCTCGGGCAGTTCTTC CASSERGRDLGQFF TRBJ2-1 - many TRBV5-1
TGCGCCAGCAGCCAAGATCAACAGGGGGCGGGAGATACGCAGTATTTT CASSQDQQGAGDTQYF TRBJ2-3 TRBD1 many TRBV4-1
TGTGCCAGCAGCCAAGATAATTTCAGGGCTTGGGTGGCTGGGGCCAACGTCCTGACTTTC CASSQDNFRAWVAGANVLTF TRBJ2-6 - - TRBV4-2
TGTGCCAGCAGCCTAGTGGGACAGGGAAGCACTGAAGCTTTCTTT CASSLVGQGSTEAFF TRBJ1-1 TRBD1 - TRBV7-3
TGTGCCAGCAAGAAGCGGGGACCCCTACGGCAGTACTTC CASKKRGPLRQYF TRBJ2-7 TRBD2 - TRBV2
TGTGCCAGCAGTCAGGGGCCTAACAATGAGCAGCTCTTC CASSQGPNNEQLF TRBJ2-1 - - TRBV6-4
TGCGCCAGCAGTTTACAGGGGGCAGTTAATGAAAAACTGTTTTTT CASSLQGAVNEKLFF TRBJ1-4 TRBD1 many TRBV5-1
TGTGCCACCAGCAAGGGACAGCAAGAGACCCAGCATTTT CATSKGQQETQHF TRBJ1-5 TRBD1 - TRBV15
TGTGCCAGCTCACCACGAGGGACTCCCGGCGAGCTGTTTTTT CASSPRGTPGELFF TRBJ2-2 - - TRBV18
TGTGCCTGGAGTTCCAAACCGCGACTAGCGGGGGGATACCTCAACATTCAGTACTTC CAWSSKPRLAGGYLNIQYF TRBJ2-4 TRBD2 once TRBV30
TGTGCCACCAGTGGAATCGGGAACACTGAAGCTTTCTTT CATSGIGNTEAFF TRBJ1-1 - few TRBV24-1
TGTGCCAGCAGTAGCGGGGTGGGTCTAACTGAGCAGTACTTC CASSSGVGLTEQYF TRBJ2-7 TRBD2 many TRBV2
TGTGCCTGGAAGAGACAGGGGGCAGGGTATGGCTACACCTTC CAWKRQGAGYGYTF TRBJ1-2 TRBD1 many TRBV30
TGTGCCAGCAGCTTAGCAGGGAGCCTGGCCTACGAGCAGTACTTC CASSLAGSLAYEQYF TRBJ2-7 - many TRBV7-2
TGTGCCAGCAGTCCCGGGACTAGCGGGGGGTTTAAAAGAGGGACCCAGTACTTC CASSPGTSGGFKRGTQYF TRBJ2-5 TRBD2 - TRBV27